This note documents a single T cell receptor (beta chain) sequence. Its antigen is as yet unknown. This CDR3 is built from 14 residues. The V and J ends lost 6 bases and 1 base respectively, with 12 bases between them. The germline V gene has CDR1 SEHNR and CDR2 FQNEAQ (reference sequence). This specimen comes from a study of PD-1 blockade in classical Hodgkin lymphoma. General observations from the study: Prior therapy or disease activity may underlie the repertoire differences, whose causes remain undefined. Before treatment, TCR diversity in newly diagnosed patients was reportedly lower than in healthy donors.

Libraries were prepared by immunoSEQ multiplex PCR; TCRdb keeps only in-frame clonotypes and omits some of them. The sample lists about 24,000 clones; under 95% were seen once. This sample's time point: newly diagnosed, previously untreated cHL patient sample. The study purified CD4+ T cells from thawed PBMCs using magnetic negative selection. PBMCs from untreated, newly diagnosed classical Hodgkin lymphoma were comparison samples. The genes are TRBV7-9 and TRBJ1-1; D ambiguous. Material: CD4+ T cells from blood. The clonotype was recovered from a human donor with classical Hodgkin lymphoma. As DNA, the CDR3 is TGTGCCAGCAGTCGACCTCGGGAGAACACTGAAGCTTTCTTT. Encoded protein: CASSRPRENTEAFF.